Below are 24 T cell receptor beta chains sequenced from a single sample in a study of blood T cell repertoires in COVID-19. Profiling relied on immunoSEQ multiplex PCR, and the TCRdb table lists in-frame clones only, not all of them. The table records approximately 73,000 clones, approximately 77% of them present only once. The material sequenced was peripheral blood. The receptor set was obtained from a woman between 65 and 79 years old with acute or convalescent COVID-19.

The chain employs TRBV11-2 and TRBJ2-2, with 10 bases lining up with TRBD2. Per the germline V gene, CDR1 is SGHAT and CDR2 is FQNNGV. The V segment lost 5 bases and the J segment 8 bases; nucleotides outside the gene matches: 11. The CDR3 loop spans 16 amino acids. CDR3 residues: CASSASGRAGMGELFF. CDR3 bases: TGTGCCAGCAGCGCCAGCGGGAGGGCCGGAATGGGGGAGCTGTTTTTT.

This clone was detected once. V and J are TRBV6-6 and TRBJ2-6; D gene uncertain. This CDR3 region has 13 residues. V lost 7 bases and J 0 bases, leaving 4 bases between the germline ends. Germline V gene lookup returns CDR1 MNHNY and CDR2 SVGAGI (reference sequence). CDR3 in amino acids: CASILSGANVLTF. CDR3 nucleotides: TGTGCCAGCATCCTCTCTGGGGCCAACGTCCTGACTTTC.

The gene calls are TRBV2 and TRBJ1-2; 7 nucleotides line up with TRBD1. CDR3 size: 14 residues. Germline-derived CDR1 and CDR2 are SNHLY and FYNNEI. After removal of 4 bases from V and 2 bases from J, the junction contained 4 bases not matched to a gene. The CDR3 DNA sequence: TGTGCCAGCAGTGCAAGGGGACAGAACTATGGCTACACCTTC. Its translation: CASSARGQNYGYTF.

This clone was observed a few times. This rearrangement joins TRBV2 to TRBJ1-5; unclear D gene. Germline V gene lookup returns CDR1 SNHLY and CDR2 FYNNEI. The CDR3 has 16 amino acids. Trimming removed 5 bases from V and 6 bases from J, with 20 bases in between. CDR3 nucleotide sequence: TGTGCCAGCAGTCAAATGCGGAGGTCTGGTGGTCAGCCCCAGCATTTT. Translated, it gives CASSQMRRSGGQPQHF.

The chain recombines TRBV20-1 with TRBJ2-7; D call uncertain. The CDR3 runs to 11 residues. Germline lookup yields CDR1 DFQATT and CDR2 SNEGSKA (reference sequence). The V gene lost 4 bases and the J gene lost 2 bases, with 6 bases spanning the gap. CDR3 loop: CSANGPYEQYF. In nucleotides, the CDR3 is TGCAGTGCTAACGGTCCCTACGAGCAGTACTTC.

The chain carries TRBV7-8 and TRBJ1-5; D gene unclear. CDR1 and CDR2 (germline): SGHVS, FQNEAQ. V lost 1 base to trimming and J lost 3 bases, with 16 bases between them. The CDR3 sequence is 17 residues long. In DNA, the CDR3 is TGTGCCAGCAGCTTAGTCTACGAGCTACCAAACAATCAGCCCCAGCATTTT. Protein product: CASSLVYELPNNQPQHF.

This rearrangement joins TRBV7-9 to TRBJ1-2; no clear D gene. This CDR3 has 17 amino acids. With 2 bases removed from V and 3 bases from J, the gap between germline ends came to 19 bases. The germline V gene has CDR1 SEHNR and CDR2 FQNEAQ (reference sequence). The CDR3 DNA sequence: TGTGCCAGCAGCTTAATACCCTTGACACAATCCTACTATGGCTACACCTTC. It specifies CASSLIPLTQSYYGYTF.

Regarding this clone: Germline is not matched at one junction end, which may reflect a read error. The chain is built from TRBV2 and TRBJ2-7, with TRBD1 identical over 8 bases. CDR1 and CDR2 from the germline V gene are SNHLY and FYNNEI. CDR3 size: 11 residues. The DNA of the CDR3 is TGTGCCAGCAGTGAGGACAGGGAGCCGTACTTC. This codes for CASSEDREPYF.

The CDR3 DNA follows: TGCAGCGCATCAGGACAGGTAGGCGAGCCCCAGCATTTT. Amino acid sequence: CSASGQVGEPQHF. The chain uses TRBV29-1 and TRBJ1-5; 7 bases line up with TRBD1. This CDR3 comprises 13 residues. CDR1 is SQVTM and CDR2 is ANQGSEA in the germline V gene. The junction had 11 bases not matched to a gene; V was cut back by 7 bases and J by 8 bases.

This chain connects TRBV5-1 to TRBJ2-2; 8 bases agree with TRBD2. V lost 2 bases, J lost 3 bases, and 6 bases stayed unmatched. CDR1 and CDR2 from the germline V gene are SGHRS and YFSETQ. The CDR3 contains 16 residues. CDR3 nucleotides: TGCGCCAGCAGCTTACAGCGGGGGCGGGACACCGGGGAGCTGTTTTTT. It translates to CASSLQRGRDTGELFF.

This rearrangement joins TRBV18 to TRBJ1-3; TRBD1 aligns across 8 bases. After removal of 5 bases from V and 4 bases from J, the junction contained 10 bases not matched to a gene. Germline V gene data show CDR1 as KGHSH and CDR2 as LQKENI. This CDR3 has 16 amino acids. CDR3 protein: CASSSSQGATGNTIYF. The DNA for the CDR3 is TGTGCCAGCTCATCTAGTCAGGGGGCGACCGGAAACACCATATATTTT.

The chain uses TRBV2 and TRBJ2-7; the match to TRBD2 covers 11 bases. Germline V gene lookup returns CDR1 SNHLY and CDR2 FYNNEI. V lost 8 bases and J lost 3; bases outside the gene matches: 0. The CDR3 is made up of 12 amino acids. Here the CDR3 DNA reads TGTGCCAGCGGGACTAGCGGCTACGAGCAGTACTTC. This gives the protein CASGTSGYEQYF.

This chain uses TRBV7-2 with TRBJ1-2; TRBD1 might be the D (5 bases). The CDR3 covers 15 residues. V lost 3 bases and J lost 5, with 16 bases in between. Germline V lookup: CDR1 SGHTA, CDR2 FQGNSA. Here the CDR3 reads CASSFGTGERYGYTF. The CDR3 DNA follows: TGTGCCAGCAGCTTCGGTACAGGCGAGAGATATGGCTACACCTTC. The variable domain in full, completed from reference TRBV7-2 and TRBJ1-2, reads GAGVSQSPSNKVTEKGKDVELRCDPISGHTALYWYRQSLGQGLEFLIYFQGNSAPDKSGLPSDRFSAERTGGSVSTLTIQRTQQEDSAVYLCASSFGTGERYGYTFGSGTRLTVV.

This clone appeared a single time. The chain joins TRBV7-6 to TRBJ2-3, with D perhaps TRBD2 (6 bases). The CDR3 is 16 amino acids. Trimming removed 1 base at V and 1 base at J, with 12 bases between. CDR1 is SGHVS and CDR2 is FNYEAQ in the germline V gene. CDR3 sequence reads: CASSLDRGRGTDTQYF. The CDR3 coding sequence is TGTGCCAGCAGCTTAGATCGGGGGAGAGGCACAGATACGCAGTATTTT. The complete variable domain, with remaining parts taken from reference TRBV7-6 and TRBJ2-3, reads GAGVSQSPRYKVTKRGQDVALRCDPISGHVSLYWYRQALGQGPEFLTYFNYEAQQDKSGLPNDRFSAERPEGSISTLTIQRTEQRDSAMYRCASSLDRGRGTDTQYFGPGTRLTVL.

V is TRBV5-1 and J is TRBJ2-1, with 7 bases fitting TRBD2. V dropped 0 bases and J dropped 0; count of bases not matched to a gene: 0. Germline values: CDR1 SGHRS, CDR2 YFSETQ. The CDR3 sequence is 15 residues long. CDR3 sequence: CASSLGTSSYNEQFF. In nucleotides, the CDR3 is TGCGCCAGCAGCTTGGGGACTAGCTCCTACAATGAGCAGTTCTTC. The complete variable domain, with remaining parts taken from reference TRBV5-1 and TRBJ2-1, reads KAGVTQTPRYLIKTRGQQVTLSCSPISGHRSVSWYQQTPGQGLQFLFEYFSETQRNKGNFPGRFSGRQFSNSRSEMNVSTLELGDSALYLCASSLGTSSYNEQFFGPGTRLTVL.

V is TRBV28 and J is TRBJ1-4; possible D gene TRBD1, 6 bases. CDR1 and CDR2 (germline): MDHEN, SYDVKM. CDR3 length: 15 residues. V shed 6 bases and J shed 5 bases, with 16 bases lying between them. The CDR3 region is CASRPTGLGNEKLFF. The CDR3 nucleotides read TGTGCCAGCAGACCCACAGGGCTTGGGAATGAAAAACTGTTTTTT.

This clone was observed a handful of times. V usage is TRBV9 and J usage is TRBJ2-1; 7 bases map to TRBD2. The CDR3 extends over 15 amino acids. Germline loops: CDR1 SGDLS, CDR2 YYNGEE. V trimming: 4 bases; J trimming: 0 bases; junction bases outside the gene matches: 4. The CDR3 coding sequence is TGTGCCAGCAGCCCCAGGGAGGGCTCCTACAATGAGCAGTTCTTC. Its protein product is CASSPREGSYNEQFF.

The rearrangement uses TRBV9 and TRBJ2-1; 14 bases agree with TRBD2. Germline V lookup: CDR1 SGDLS, CDR2 YYNGEE. The CDR3 totals 15 residues. The V segment lost 3 bases and the J segment 6 bases; nucleotides outside the gene matches: 2. Written as DNA, the CDR3 is TGTGCCAGCAGCGGACTAGCGGGAGGGGTCAATGAGCAGTTCTTC. Its translation: CASSGLAGGVNEQFF.

V is TRBV7-2 and J is TRBJ2-7; D possibly corresponds to TRBD1 (5 bases). The CDR3 has 13 residues. Trimming pared 7 bases from V and 2 bases from J, leaving 12 bases between. CDR1 is SGHTA and CDR2 is FQGNSA in the germline V gene. CDR3 region: CASNWAGTYEQYF. In DNA form, the CDR3 reads TGTGCCAGCAACTGGGCAGGGACCTACGAGCAGTACTTC.

The CDR3 reads CAWSRALAGGVDEQFF. In nucleotides, the CDR3 is TGTGCCTGGAGTCGGGCTCTAGCGGGGGGGGTCGATGAGCAGTTCTTC. This chain uses TRBV30 with TRBJ2-1, with TRBD2 matching 12 bases. CDR1 is GTSNPN and CDR2 is SVGIG in the germline V gene (reference sequence). The CDR3 loop spans 16 amino acids. After removal of 2 bases from V and 8 bases from J, the junction contained 10 bases not matched to a gene.

The chain has TRBV5-8 and TRBJ2-3, with D possibly matching TRBD2 (5 bases). The CDR3 loop spans 15 amino acids. The V gene's germline CDR1 is SGHTS and CDR2 YDEGEE. Between the trimmed V and J ends, which lost 0 bases and 3 bases, there was a span of 11 bases. The CDR3: CASSLGGEGTDTQYF. The DNA for the CDR3 is TGTGCCAGCAGCTTGGGGGGAGAGGGAACAGATACGCAGTATTTT.

V usage is TRBV23-1 and J usage is TRBJ1-5, with a possible D match to TRBD1 (5 bases). TRBV23-1 is an ORF, with its function uncertain. Trimming stripped 4 bases from V and 4 bases from J, with 29 bases between. This CDR3 is 20 amino acids long. CDR3 nucleotide sequence: TGCGCCAGCAGTCTATTCAATGCAATCCGGGACCTCGGGGGGAATCAGCCCCAGCATTTT. Its protein is CASSLFNAIRDLGGNQPQHF.

The chain carries TRBV3-1 (or the pseudogene TRBV3-2) and TRBJ2-7; D is perhaps TRBD1 (5 bases). In germline, CDR1 is LGHDT, CDR2 YNNKEL (reference sequence). The V gene lost 2 bases and the J gene lost 2 bases, with 7 bases spanning the gap. The CDR3 is 13 residues long. The CDR3 DNA sequence: TGTGCCAGCAGCCAACAGGGCACCTACGAGCAGTACTTC. As protein: CASSQQGTYEQYF.

The CDR3 nucleotides are TGTGCCAGCTCCACTACAGGTATCAATCAGCCCCAGCATTTT. The encoded protein is CASSTTGINQPQHF. The chain carries TRBV5-6 and TRBJ1-5, with TRBD1 as a possible D gene (5 bases). The length of the CDR3 is 14 residues. Trimming left V 7 bases short and J 3 bases short, with 14 bases between. The germline V gene encodes CDR1 SGHDT and CDR2 YYEEEE.